By proportion, the clone carrying this TCR beta chain is medium-sized. Methods used by the authors: Reference gene primer amplification yielded estimated nucleated cell counts. Measured with immunoSEQ multiplex PCR; TCRdb has only the in-frame clones, and not every one. V, J and clone size were drawn from that table, and D and trimming were deduced from the DNA. The table records roughly 180,000 clones, approximately 82% of them present only once. The data were obtained in a study of blood T cell repertoires in COVID-19. The overall study: The origin of the acute and convalescent COVID-19 samples was the United States, Italy and Spain.

Researchers sorted participants into cohorts using their self-reported clinical history. Two negative PCRs, clearance, or symptom resolution characterized the recovered Cohort 3 donors. In germline, CDR1 is MRHNA, CDR2 SNTAGT. V lost 3 bases to trimming and J lost 2 bases; unmatched junction nucleotides: 5. The CDR3 length is 15 residues. The gene calls are TRBV6-4 and TRBJ2-3, with 7 bases identical to TRBD2. The sequenced sample was PBMCs or T cells enriched from blood (not recorded which). This TCR came from a man aged 60 to 69 who had recovered from COVID-19. CDR3 amino acids: CASSEGTTPTDTQYF. The CDR3 nucleotides read TGTGCCAGCAGTGAAGGGACTACTCCCACAGATACGCAGTATTTT.